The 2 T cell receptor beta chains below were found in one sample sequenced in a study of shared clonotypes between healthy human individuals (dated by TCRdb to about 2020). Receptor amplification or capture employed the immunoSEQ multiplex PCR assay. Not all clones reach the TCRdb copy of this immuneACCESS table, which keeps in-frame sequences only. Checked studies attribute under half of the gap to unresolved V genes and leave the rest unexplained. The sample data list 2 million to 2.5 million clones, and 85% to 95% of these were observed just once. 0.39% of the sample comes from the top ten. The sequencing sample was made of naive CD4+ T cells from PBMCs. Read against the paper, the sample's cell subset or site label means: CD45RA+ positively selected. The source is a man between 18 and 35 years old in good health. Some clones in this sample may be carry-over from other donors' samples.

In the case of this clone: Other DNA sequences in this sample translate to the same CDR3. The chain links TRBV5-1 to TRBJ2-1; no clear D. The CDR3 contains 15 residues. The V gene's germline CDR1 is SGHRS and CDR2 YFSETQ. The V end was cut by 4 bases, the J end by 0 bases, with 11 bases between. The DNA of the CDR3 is TGCGCCAGCAGCCCGGACCCGAGCTCCTACAATGAGCAGTTCTTC. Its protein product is CASSPDPSSYNEQFF. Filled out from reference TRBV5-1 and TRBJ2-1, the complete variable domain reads KAGVTQTPRYLIKTRGQQVTLSCSPISGHRSVSWYQQTPGQGLQFLFEYFSETQRNKGNFPGRFSGRQFSNSRSEMNVSTLELGDSALYLCASSPDPSSYNEQFFGPGTRLTVL.

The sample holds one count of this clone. The CDR3 region has the DNA TGTGCCAGCAGTTCCGGGACAGGCAGTACCTACGAGCAGTACTTC. It codes for CASSSGTGSTYEQYF. This chain joins TRBV6-1 and TRBJ2-7, with 8 nucleotides matching TRBD1. In germline, CDR1 is MNHNS, CDR2 SASEGT. The CDR3 extends over 15 amino acids. Trimming took 5 bases from V and 2 from J; bases not matched to a gene: 8.